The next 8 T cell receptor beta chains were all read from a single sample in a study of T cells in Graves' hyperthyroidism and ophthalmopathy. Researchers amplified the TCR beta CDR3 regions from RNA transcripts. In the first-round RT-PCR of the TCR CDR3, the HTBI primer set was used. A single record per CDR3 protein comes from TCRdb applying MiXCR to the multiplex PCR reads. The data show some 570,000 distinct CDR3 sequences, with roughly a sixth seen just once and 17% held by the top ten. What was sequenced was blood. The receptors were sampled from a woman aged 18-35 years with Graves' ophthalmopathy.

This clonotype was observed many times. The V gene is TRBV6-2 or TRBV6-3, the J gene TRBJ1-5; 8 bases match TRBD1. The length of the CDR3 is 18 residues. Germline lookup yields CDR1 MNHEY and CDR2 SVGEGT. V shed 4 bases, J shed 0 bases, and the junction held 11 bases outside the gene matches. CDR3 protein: CASSFRTGTASSNQPQHF. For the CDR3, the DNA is TGTGCCAGCAGTTTCAGGACAGGGACCGCGAGTAGCAATCAGCCCCAGCATTTT.

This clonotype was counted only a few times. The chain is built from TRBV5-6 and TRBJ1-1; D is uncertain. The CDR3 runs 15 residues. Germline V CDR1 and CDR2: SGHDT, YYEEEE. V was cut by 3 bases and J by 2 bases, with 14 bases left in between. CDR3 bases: TGTGCCAGCAGCTCGCCGGGAGATCGTAACACTGAAGCTTTCTTT. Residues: CASSSPGDRNTEAFF.

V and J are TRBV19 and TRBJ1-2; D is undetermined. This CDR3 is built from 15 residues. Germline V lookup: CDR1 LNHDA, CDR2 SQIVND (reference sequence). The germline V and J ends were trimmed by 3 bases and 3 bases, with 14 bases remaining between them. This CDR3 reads CASSMGSVPHYGYTF. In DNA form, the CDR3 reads TGTGCCAGTAGTATGGGGTCCGTTCCCCACTATGGCTACACCTTC.

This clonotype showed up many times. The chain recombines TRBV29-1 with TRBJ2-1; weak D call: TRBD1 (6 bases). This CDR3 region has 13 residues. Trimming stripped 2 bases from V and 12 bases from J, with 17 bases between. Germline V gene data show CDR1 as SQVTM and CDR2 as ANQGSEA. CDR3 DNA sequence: TGCAGCGTTGAACACATACAGGGATCGGTGCAGTTCTTC. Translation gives CSVEHIQGSVQFF.

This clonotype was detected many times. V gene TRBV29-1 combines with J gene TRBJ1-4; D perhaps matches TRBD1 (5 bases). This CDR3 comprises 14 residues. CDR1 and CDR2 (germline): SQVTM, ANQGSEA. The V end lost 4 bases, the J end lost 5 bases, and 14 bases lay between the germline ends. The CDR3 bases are TGCAGCGTTGCACCTCTCAGGGAAAATGAAAAACTGTTTTTT. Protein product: CSVAPLRENEKLFF.

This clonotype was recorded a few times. CDR3 residues: CASEGQLIREQYF. The CDR3 DNA reads TGTGCCTCCGAGGGGCAGTTAATCCGCGAGCAGTACTTC. The V and J genes are TRBV30 and TRBJ2-7; D may be TRBD1 or TRBD2 (5 bases each). Germline CDR1 is GTSNPN and CDR2 is SVGIG (reference sequence). The CDR3 covers 13 residues. The ends were cut back, 7 bases at V and 6 bases at J, with 19 bases in the middle.

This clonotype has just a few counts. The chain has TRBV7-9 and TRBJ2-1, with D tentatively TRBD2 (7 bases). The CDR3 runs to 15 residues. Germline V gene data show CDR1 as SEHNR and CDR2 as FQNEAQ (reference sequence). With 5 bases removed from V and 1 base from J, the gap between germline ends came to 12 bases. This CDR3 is CASSAGARSYNEQFF. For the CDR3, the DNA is TGTGCCAGCAGCGCGGGGGCTCGGTCCTACAATGAGCAGTTCTTC.

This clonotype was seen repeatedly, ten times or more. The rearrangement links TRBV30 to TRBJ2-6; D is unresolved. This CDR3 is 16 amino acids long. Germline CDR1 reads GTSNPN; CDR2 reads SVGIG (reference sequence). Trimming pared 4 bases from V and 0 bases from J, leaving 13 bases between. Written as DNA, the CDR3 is TGTGCCTGGAAAAGGCTAGAAGTCTCTGGGGCCAACGTCCTGACTTTC. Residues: CAWKRLEVSGANVLTF.